These 20 T cell receptor beta chains originate from one sample sequenced in a study of T cells after yellow fever vaccination. MiXCR, run by TCRdb on the 5' RACE reads, gives a single entry per CDR3 protein. In the table there are 60,000 to 85,000 distinct CDR3 sequences, approximately 7% of which are singletons. The material sequenced was CD8+ T cells sorted from PBMCs, taken 5 days after the first yellow fever vaccination. The origin of the receptors is a man aged 18-30 years who received the YFV17D yellow fever vaccine.

This clonotype was seen more than once but under ten times. The rearrangement uses TRBV11-1 and TRBJ2-5; D is possibly TRBD1 or TRBD2 (6 bases each). V dropped 4 bases and J dropped 4 bases, with 28 bases sitting between them. The CDR3 loop spans 19 amino acids. Germline assignment: CDR1 SGHAT and CDR2 FQDESV (reference sequence). The CDR3 region is CASSSLPGGGSQGGETQYF. CDR3 nucleotides: TGTGCCAGCAGCTCCTTACCCGGAGGGGGAAGCCAGGGAGGAGAGACCCAGTACTTC.

In its sample, this clonotype was seen many times. V and J are TRBV6-1 and TRBJ2-7; unclear D gene. Trimming stripped 11 bases from V and 2 bases from J, with 13 bases between. This CDR3 region has 12 residues. The germline V gene has CDR1 MNHNS and CDR2 SASEGT. CDR3 bases: TGTGCCGTCCGGAACCGAGCCTACGAGCAGTACTTC. It specifies CAVRNRAYEQYF.

This clonotype was detected only a few times. This chain links TRBV7-9 with TRBJ2-1; D tentatively fits TRBD1 or TRBD2 (5 bases each). Trimming removed 5 bases from V and 0 bases from J, with 11 bases in between. The germline CDR1 and CDR2 sequences are SEHNR and FQNEAQ (reference sequence). The CDR3 spans 15 residues. For the CDR3, the DNA is TGTGCCAGCAGCCCCTCGGGGCCCTCCTACAATGAGCAGTTCTTC. Encoded protein: CASSPSGPSYNEQFF.

This clonotype appeared a few times. The chain joins TRBV20-1 to TRBJ1-1; possibly TRBD1 for D (5 bases). The CDR3 totals 13 residues. The germline gives CDR1 DFQATT, CDR2 SNEGSKA (reference sequence). V was clipped by 2 bases and J by 11 bases, with 18 bases between them. The DNA for the CDR3 is TGCAGTGCTAGATGGGCCGGGGGAGAGGAGGCTTTCTTT. Translation gives CSARWAGGEEAFF.

This clonotype was observed a handful of times. CDR3 region: CASSLFGQGDTGELFF. CDR3 nucleotides: TGTGCCAGCAGCTTATTCGGACAGGGGGACACCGGGGAGCTGTTTTTT. The chain couples TRBV7-9 to TRBJ2-2; TRBD1 matches 10 bases. CDR1 and CDR2 (germline): SEHNR, FQNEAQ (reference sequence). V lost 2 bases, J lost 3 bases, and 3 bases stayed unmatched. The CDR3 runs to 16 residues.

This clonotype was seen at least ten times. The chain recombines TRBV6-1 with TRBJ2-1, with D possibly being TRBD1 or TRBD2 (6 bases each). This CDR3 contains 15 residues. The germline V gene encodes CDR1 MNHNS and CDR2 SASEGT. V gave up 4 bases and J gave up 8 bases, with 18 bases separating them. The CDR3 loop is CASSARGALIDEQFF. The CDR3 DNA is TGTGCCAGCAGTGCGAGGGGGGCTCTTATCGATGAGCAGTTCTTC.

This clonotype was observed a few times. The chain is built from TRBV6-5 and TRBJ1-2, with unresolved D. The CDR3 sequence is 13 residues long. V was cut by 7 bases and J by 4 bases, with 13 bases left in between. From germline, CDR1 is MNHEY and CDR2 SVGAGI. The CDR3 is CASTVSTVYGYTF. CDR3 sequence (DNA): TGTGCCAGCACCGTATCGACGGTCTATGGCTACACCTTC.

The CDR3 here is CASSFSGFNQPQHF. CDR3 nucleotides: TGTGCCAGCAGTTTTAGCGGATTCAATCAGCCCCAGCATTTT. This chain joins TRBV28 and TRBJ1-5; D uncertain. Germline-derived CDR1 and CDR2 are MDHEN and SYDVKM. V was shortened by 3 bases and J by 3 bases, with 9 bases between the two germline ends. This CDR3 has 14 amino acids. The full variable domain, completed using reference TRBV28 and TRBJ1-5, is DVKVTQSSRYLVKRTGEKVFLECVQDMDHENMFWYRQDPGLGLRLIYFSYDVKMKEKGDIPEGYSVSREKKERFSLILESASTNQTSMYLCASSFSGFNQPQHFGDGTRLSIL.

Only a few counts were recorded for this clonotype. V gene TRBV2 combines with J gene TRBJ2-1; TRBD2 is a possible D gene (5 bases). Between the trimmed V and J ends, which lost 2 bases and 0 bases, there was a span of 8 bases. The CDR3 consists of 15 residues. CDR1 is SNHLY, CDR2 FYNNEI, per germline. The CDR3 here is CASSETGSSYNEQFF. CDR3 DNA sequence: TGTGCCAGCAGTGAAACGGGAAGCTCCTACAATGAGCAGTTCTTC.

This clonotype was recorded at least ten times. The V gene is TRBV28, the J gene TRBJ1-2; possibly TRBD1 for D (5 bases). Germline V gene lookup returns CDR1 MDHEN and CDR2 SYDVKM. The CDR3 is 15 residues long. With 5 bases removed from V and 5 bases from J, the gap between germline ends came to 18 bases. The CDR3 sequence is CASSTPRDRDYGYTF. As DNA, the CDR3 is TGTGCCAGCAGTACCCCCCGGGACCGGGATTATGGCTACACCTTC.

The chain links TRBV7-8 to TRBJ2-1; a weak D match, TRBD2 (6 bases). In germline, CDR1 is SGHVS, CDR2 FQNEAQ. The V end was cut by 5 bases, the J end by 4 bases, with 12 bases between. This CDR3 comprises 14 residues. The CDR3 DNA reads as TGTGCCAGCAGCGGAGGGGCAGAGTACAATGAGCAGTTCTTC. Residues: CASSGGAEYNEQFF.

This clonotype was seen only a few times. The chain links TRBV4-2 to TRBJ1-2, with TRBD1 as a possible D gene (6 bases). Germline V gene lookup returns CDR1 LGHNA and CDR2 YNFKEQ. The CDR3 is 14 amino acids. V lost 3 bases and J lost 7, with 15 bases in between. In DNA form, the CDR3 reads TGTGCCAGCAGCCACCCTGGGGGGGCAGGTGGCTACACCTTC. It encodes CASSHPGGAGGYTF.

The chain is built from TRBV4-2 and TRBJ1-1, with 7 bases lining up with TRBD1. The CDR3 loop spans 14 amino acids. CDR1 and CDR2 from the germline V gene are LGHNA and YNFKEQ. V lost 8 bases to trimming and J lost 7 bases; unmatched junction nucleotides: 13. CDR3 bases: TGTGCCAGCCTTGGGACAGCCCCCAATGTTGAAGCTTTCTTT. This encodes CASLGTAPNVEAFF.

The rearrangement joins TRBV4-1 to TRBJ2-7, with TRBD2 matching 8 bases. The CDR3 is made up of 17 amino acids. V shed 1 base and J 2 bases; nucleotides not matched to a gene: 10. Per the germline V gene, CDR1 is MGHRA and CDR2 is YSYEKL. CDR3 loop: CASSQVGGSGVPYEQYF. Written as DNA, the CDR3 is TGCGCCAGCAGCCAAGTCGGCGGTAGCGGGGTCCCCTACGAGCAGTACTTC.

This clonotype turned up a few times. The chain links TRBV7-9 to TRBJ2-7, with D unresolved. CDR1 is SEHNR, CDR2 FQNEAQ, per germline (reference sequence). This CDR3 is 12 amino acids long. V lost 1 base to trimming and J lost 6 bases, with 7 bases between them. This chain's CDR3 is CASSLEVREQYF. In DNA, the CDR3 is TGTGCCAGCAGCTTAGAGGTACGCGAGCAGTACTTC.

This clonotype has a count of ten or more. The chain combines TRBV27 with TRBJ1-4; a weak D match, TRBD1 (6 bases). Germline V gene lookup returns CDR1 MNHEY and CDR2 SMNVEV (reference sequence). CDR3 size: 14 residues. V was cut by 8 bases and J by 7 bases, with 17 bases left in between. The CDR3 region has the DNA TGTGCCAGCGCCAAACAGGGCGTGGGTGAAAAACTGTTTTTT. It is translated as CASAKQGVGEKLFF.

The chain uses TRBV4-1 and TRBJ2-1; D gene ambiguous. Germline CDR1 and CDR2: MGHRA and YSYEKL. There are 15 residues in the CDR3. Trimming removed 2 bases from V and 0 bases from J, with 8 bases in between. CDR3 residues: CASSQQTSSYNEQFF. The CDR3 bases are TGCGCCAGCAGCCAACAAACGAGCTCCTACAATGAGCAGTTCTTC.

This clonotype showed up many times. The chain couples TRBV29-1 to TRBJ2-3; 9 bases match TRBD1. After removal of 6 bases from V and 6 bases from J, the junction contained 10 bases not matched to a gene. The CDR3 consists of 14 residues. Germline V CDR1 and CDR2: SQVTM, ANQGSEA. The CDR3: CSVETGTGKDTQYF. CDR3 DNA sequence: TGCAGCGTGGAAACCGGGACAGGGAAGGATACGCAGTATTTT.

This clonotype was observed a few times. V is TRBV20-1 and J is TRBJ1-2, with D possibly matching TRBD1 (6 bases). The CDR3 consists of 15 residues. The germline V gene encodes CDR1 DFQATT and CDR2 SNEGSKA (reference sequence). The V end lost 8 bases, the J end lost 5 bases, and 24 bases lay between the germline ends. The CDR3 DNA is TGCAGTCCAAATAGGGCAGGGGCCACTCATTATGGCTACACCTTC. Translation gives CSPNRAGATHYGYTF.

The CDR3 spells CASSQQGASYNSPLHF. DNA for the CDR3: TGTGCCAGCAGCCAACAGGGGGCCTCCTATAATTCACCCCTCCACTTT. The J gene is TRBJ1-6, the V gene TRBV7-9; TRBD1 matches 9 bases. The germline CDR1 and CDR2 sequences are SEHNR and FQNEAQ (reference sequence). This CDR3 is built from 16 residues. V shed 5 bases, J shed 0 bases, and the junction held 2 bases outside the gene matches. Full variable domain (outside the CDR3, taken from reference TRBV7-9 and TRBJ1-6): DTGVSQNPRHKITKRGQNVTFRCDPISEHNRLYWYRQTLGQGPEFLTYFQNEAQLEKSRLLSDRFSAERPKGSFSTLEIQRTEQGDSAMYLCASSQQGASYNSPLHFGNGTRLTVT.